These 14 T cell receptor beta chains originate from one sample sequenced in a study of blood T cell repertoires in COVID-19. Repertoires were generated with immunoSEQ multiplex PCR, while TCRdb's copy carries only in-frame clones and drops some. Among 260,000 or so clones listed, about nine tenths were seen once. Sequenced sample: PBMCs or T cells enriched from blood (not recorded which). Every receptor here comes from a man younger than 35 who had recovered from COVID-19.

This chain joins TRBV24-1 and TRBJ2-1, with a tentative D call TRBD2 (6 bases). CDR1 is KGHDR, CDR2 SFDVKD, per germline. Trimming removed 4 bases at V and 10 bases at J, with 22 bases between. The CDR3 covers 16 residues. The CDR3 nucleotides read TGTGCCACCAGTGAGCGAGAGGGACTGGATATTAGAGAGCAGTTCTTC. It is translated as CATSEREGLDIREQFF.

The rearrangement joins TRBV28 to TRBJ1-5; D possibly corresponds to TRBD1 (6 bases). The CDR3 is 15 amino acids. V lost 2 bases to trimming and J lost 1 base, with 9 bases between them. From germline, CDR1 is MDHEN and CDR2 SYDVKM. The CDR3 here is CASSLLRGSNQPQHF. CDR3 in DNA: TGTGCCAGCAGTTTACTTAGGGGGAGCAATCAGCCCCAGCATTTT.

The chain recombines TRBV15 with TRBJ2-3, with 8 bases aligning to TRBD2. Germline-derived CDR1 and CDR2 are LNHNV and YYDKDF (reference sequence). Trimming cost V 5 bases and J 6 bases; bases outside gene matches: 7. CDR3 length equals 14 residues. CDR3 in DNA: TGTGCCACCAGCCGGAGCGGGAGTCTTGATACGCAGTATTTT. Residues: CATSRSGSLDTQYF.

The chain combines TRBV19 with TRBJ2-2; D is uncertain. The CDR3 runs to 13 residues. The ends were cut back, 7 bases at V and 4 bases at J, with 10 bases in the middle. Germline lookup yields CDR1 LNHDA and CDR2 SQIVND (reference sequence). CDR3 nucleotides: TGTGCCAGTACCTCCCTAGGCACCGGGGAGCTGTTTTTT. This sequence encodes CASTSLGTGELFF.

The chain joins TRBV6-5 to TRBJ1-6; no clear D gene. The CDR3 has 14 residues. Germline assignment: CDR1 MNHEY and CDR2 SVGAGI. The V end lost 6 bases, the J end lost 6 bases, and 12 bases lay between the germline ends. The chain's CDR3 is CASRLPQVNSPLHF. The CDR3 nucleotides are TGTGCCAGCAGGCTCCCGCAGGTTAATTCACCCCTCCACTTT.

This clone was found once. The rearrangement joins TRBV28 to TRBJ2-7; 8 bases are a match to TRBD1. The length of the CDR3 is 16 residues. The J segment lost 2 bases and the V segment lost 1 base, leaving 7 bases of the junction unmatched. Germline CDR1 and CDR2: MDHEN and SYDVKM. CDR3 region: CASSLSSGTGPYEQYF. CDR3 sequence (DNA): TGTGCCAGCAGTTTATCCTCGGGGACAGGACCCTACGAGCAGTACTTC.

This chain joins TRBV6-1 and TRBJ2-7, with TRBD1 identical over 8 bases. Germline-derived CDR1 and CDR2 are MNHNS and SASEGT. J was trimmed by 3 bases and V by 3 bases; bases with no gene match: 4. This CDR3 is 14 amino acids long. In DNA, the CDR3 is TGTGCCAGCAGTGACCGGGACAGGCACTACGAGCAGTACTTC. Encoded protein: CASSDRDRHYEQYF.

The chain carries TRBV28 and TRBJ1-1; D is uncertain. Trimming took off 3 bases at V and 0 bases at J, with 5 bases between the two ends. The CDR3 consists of 13 residues. Germline lookup yields CDR1 MDHEN and CDR2 SYDVKM. The CDR3: CASSLQMNTEAFF. As DNA, the CDR3 is TGTGCCAGCAGTTTGCAGATGAACACTGAAGCTTTCTTT.

The genes are TRBV7-9 and TRBJ2-1; TRBD1 aligns across 10 bases. The V segment lost 5 bases and the J segment 8 bases; nucleotides outside the gene matches: 3. The CDR3 consists of 13 residues. In germline, CDR1 is SEHNR, CDR2 FQNEAQ (reference sequence). CDR3 DNA: TGTGCCAGCAGCGCCGGGACAGGGGATGAGCAGTTCTTC. Protein product: CASSAGTGDEQFF.

This clone was observed once. The chain employs TRBV18 and TRBJ1-6, with 9 nucleotides matching TRBD1. Unmatched junction bases numbered 12, after V lost 2 bases and J lost 7 bases. Germline V gene sequence: CDR1 KGHSH, CDR2 LQKENI. The CDR3 sequence is 18 residues long. CDR3 in amino acids: CASSPSIIWDRANSPLHF. CDR3 sequence (DNA): TGTGCCAGCTCACCAAGTATTATTTGGGACAGGGCGAATTCACCCCTCCACTTT.

J is TRBJ1-6 and V is TRBV5-1; D unclear. The CDR3 spans 15 residues. The V gene lost 0 bases and the J gene lost 0 bases, with 4 bases spanning the gap. Per the germline V gene, CDR1 is SGHRS and CDR2 is YFSETQ. This CDR3 is CASSLESSYNSPLHF. CDR3 coding DNA: TGCGCCAGCAGCTTGGAGAGCTCCTATAATTCACCCCTCCACTTT.

The gene calls are TRBV6-5 and TRBJ1-4; D possibly corresponds to TRBD1 (6 bases). The ends were cut back, 7 bases at V and 13 bases at J, with 16 bases in the middle. CDR1 MNHEY and CDR2 SVGAGI come from the germline V gene. This CDR3 spans 12 amino acids. CDR3 DNA: TGTGCCAGCATCCCGGGGGGCGGGGGACTGTTTTTT. It encodes CASIPGGGGLFF.

A single count supports this clone. V gene TRBV19 combines with J gene TRBJ2-7; D ambiguous. Trimming shortened V by 5 bases and J by 6 bases, and 11 bases separated the two germline ends. Germline CDR1 is LNHDA and CDR2 is SQIVND (reference sequence). This CDR3 has 12 amino acids. CDR3 DNA sequence: TGTGCCAGTAGTCCCCGCGGCGGCGAGCAGTACTTC. It codes for CASSPRGGEQYF.

This clone was detected a few times. The J gene is TRBJ1-1, the V gene TRBV3-1 (or the pseudogene TRBV3-2); D ambiguous. CDR1 and CDR2 from the germline V gene are LGHDT and YNNKEL (reference sequence). Trimming stripped 1 base from V and 5 bases from J, with 11 bases between. The CDR3 extends over 14 amino acids. In DNA, the CDR3 is TGTGCCAGCAGCCAAGGTAACGGGGATACTGAAGCTTTCTTT. Protein product: CASSQGNGDTEAFF.